Listed below are T cell receptor beta chains from one sample, sequenced in a study of blood T cell repertoires in COVID-19. The assay was immunoSEQ multiplex PCR, and TCRdb's table has in-frame clones only and misses some. This repertoire shows over 50,000 clones, over 75% found once; its top ten account for approximately 10%. Material: peripheral blood. Receptors were obtained from a human donor in a cohort sampled during active COVID-19. Each CDR3 is given with its conserved first and last residue. D genes are given only for firm matches. Some rows mark clone size as missing; the rest say once, few, many or name a class of expanded clone.

>TRBD2|.|TRBV11-1|15|TRBJ2-1
CASSSRAGGYNEQFF
TGTGCCAGCAGCTCCCGGGCGGGAGGATACAATGAGCAGTTCTTC
>TRBD2|.|TRBV9|15|TRBJ2-7
CASSVDPSGRYEQYF
TGTGCCAGCAGCGTAGATCCTAGCGGGAGATACGAGCAGTACTTC
>TRBD1|.|TRBV27|15|TRBJ1-5
CASRQTTGYNQPQHF
TGTGCCAGCAGACAAACGACAGGGTACAATCAGCCCCAGCATTTT
>.|once|TRBV2|13|TRBJ2-7
CSLGGTGTYEQYF
TGTTCTCTGGGGGGGACAGGAACCTACGAGCAGTACTTC
>.|.|TRBV6-5|12|TRBJ2-1
CATRTLYNEQFF
TGTGCCACCCGCACCCTATACAATGAGCAGTTCTTC
>TRBD2|.|TRBV5-5|18|TRBJ2-3
CASSLLAGGITSTDTQYF
TGTGCCAGCAGCCTCTTAGCGGGAGGGATTACTAGCACAGATACGCAGTATTTT
>.|.|TRBV30|13|TRBJ2-3
CASEESGADTQYF
TGTGCCAGCGAGGAGTCGGGGGCAGATACGCAGTATTTT
>.|few|TRBV28|14|TRBJ1-1
CAIKSTGLNTEAFF
TGTGCCATCAAATCCACAGGACTGAACACTGAAGCTTTCTTT
>TRBD2|.|TRBV7-9|16|TRBJ2-1
CASSLTDTGGRNEQFF
TGTGCCAGCAGCCTCACCGACACGGGAGGTCGGAATGAGCAGTTCTTC
>TRBD1|.|TRBV18|15|TRBJ1-2
CASSPPQTGGLSYTF
TGTGCCAGCTCACCCCCCCAGACAGGGGGCTTGAGCTACACCTTC
>TRBD1|.|TRBV27|14|TRBJ1-2
CASSLGTGGYGYTF
TGTGCCAGCAGTTTAGGCACAGGGGGCTATGGCTACACCTTC
>TRBD2|.|TRBV2|12|TRBJ2-3
CASNGLADTQYF
TGTGCCAGCAATGGACTAGCAGATACGCAGTATTTT
>TRBD2|.|TRBV19|18|TRBJ2-1
CASSIDLGLAGGLNEQFF
TGTGCCAGTAGTATAGACCTCGGACTAGCGGGAGGGCTCAATGAGCAGTTCTTC